This TCR beta chain emerged from a study of STAT3 mutations in large granular lymphocyte leukemia. On the study more broadly: More than half of T-LGLL patients received immunosuppressive therapy. Findings and caveats of the study: Sampling intervals varied between patients and samples. In T-cell large granular lymphocyte leukemia, about half of patients showed multiple immunodominant subclonotypes.

As regards this clone: Its matching antigen is unknown.

The V gene lost 5 bases and the J gene lost 4 bases, with 15 bases spanning the gap. Per germline, CDR1 SGHVS and CDR2 FNYEAQ. The CDR3 is 14 residues long. Repertoires were generated with immunoSEQ multiplex PCR, while TCRdb's copy carries only in-frame clones and drops some. Among around 13,000 clones, around nine tenths were seen once, and the ten largest hold around 33%. The sequence was obtained from a man between 40 and 49 years old with T-cell large granular lymphocyte leukemia. Some clones in this sample may be carry-over from other donors' samples. V usage is TRBV7-6 and J usage is TRBJ2-7; D may be TRBD1 (5 bases). The specimen was peripheral blood mononuclear cells. CDR3 protein: CASSVQGAGYEQYF. The CDR3 DNA sequence: TGTGCCAGCAGCGTCCAAGGGGCAGGTTACGAGCAGTACTTC. The full variable domain, in which reference TRBV7-6 and TRBJ2-7 provide the parts outside the CDR3, is GAGVSQSPRYKVTKRGQDVALRCDPISGHVSLYWYRQALGQGPEFLTYFNYEAQQDKSGLPNDRFSAERPEGSISTLTIQRTEQRDSAMYRCASSVQGAGYEQYFGPGTRLTVT.